This record looks at one T cell receptor beta chain sequence and its context. These data belong to a study of blood T cell repertoires in COVID-19. Study in general: Sample material is recorded as cDNA or gDNA derived from T cells, B-cell-depleted T cells, or PBMCs.

V dropped 5 bases and J dropped 6 bases, with 29 bases sitting between them. This CDR3 region has 19 residues. Germline V CDR1 and CDR2: MNHEY, SMNVEV (reference sequence). In the original processing: Reference gene primers were amplified, and this amplification served to estimate nucleated cell counts. Clones were read by immunoSEQ multiplex PCR, and TCRdb kept only the in-frame ones, dropping some. The V and J calls and clone size are taken from that table; D and trimming were inferred from the DNA. Of about 100,000 clones listed, about 86% are singletons. Source material: peripheral blood. The sequence derives from a human donor in a cohort sampled during active COVID-19. V gene TRBV27 combines with J gene TRBJ1-5; D may be TRBD1 (6 bases). The CDR3: CASSRSSITGNDRGQPQHF. In nucleotides, the CDR3 is TGTGCCAGCAGTCGTTCTAGCATCACAGGGAACGATAGGGGTCAGCCCCAGCATTTT.